This record concerns one T cell receptor (beta chain) sequence. Its recognized antigen is unknown. No clone much larger than this one lies a single base away; base qualities are absent. Libraries were made using the immunoSEQ multiplex PCR assay. The authors' pipeline ran thus. Repertoires were summarized by richness and clonality, and significantly expanded and contracted clones were identified between pre- and post-therapy samples. TCRdb provides this immuneACCESS table in a form limited to in-frame rearrangements. Some clones are lacking; in checked studies, under half of them reflect an unresolved V gene, and why the rest are absent is not known. V and J calls and clone size are copied from that table; D and trimming were computed from the DNA. This sample has about 30,000 clones in its table, and about 92% of those were observed once. The ten largest clones take up approximately 2.1% of the sample.

According to the study, the label for this sample's time point signals: at surgical resection after neoadjuvant nivolumab +/- ipilimumab. Samples were obtained from the phase 2 randomized NEOSTAR trial, in which neoadjuvant nivolumab or nivolumab plus ipilimumab followed by surgery was tested in operable NSCLC. This sample was taken from a study of neoadjuvant nivolumab and ipilimumab in lung cancer (dated by TCRdb to 2020 to 2021). Describing the broader study: Nivolumab was administered intravenously at 3 mg/kg on days 1, 15 and 29, and in the combination arm ipilimumab 1 mg/kg was added on day 1 only. The primary endpoint of the trial was the rate of major pathologic response (MPR) in the intention-to-treat population of each study arm. A total of roughly 45 patients with operable NSCLC were treated in the trial, with 23 randomized to nivolumab monotherapy and about 20 randomized to nivolumab plus ipilimumab. The study compared TCR repertoires in pretherapy (baseline) peripheral blood with TCR repertoires in tumors resected at surgery after neoadjuvant immune checkpoint blockade. Matched pretherapy and resected tumor pairs were analyzed for seven patients, of whom four received nivolumab and three received nivolumab plus ipilimumab.

The CDR3 runs 13 residues from the cysteine to the phenylalanine. Here the CDR3 DNA is all that survives: 39 bases in frame from base 1. Overall study results and their limits: From pretherapy to surgery, tumor T-cell richness and clonality went up in three of three dual-therapy tumors, versus only two of four nivolumab-treated tumors. Greater TCR richness and clonality were observed in resected tumors than in tumor-adjacent uninvolved lung, and increases were observed in more dual-therapy-treated tumors. Pretherapy blood TCR richness correlated positively with richness in tumors resected after neoadjuvant therapy (Spearman R ≈ 0.85). There was no significant correlation between TCR clonality and pathologic tumor regression, and just a single major-pathologic-response sample was available for the clonality-regression analysis. A small number of samples underwent TCR sequencing.

The sequenced sample was peripheral blood, obtained after neoadjuvant nivolumab, alone or with ipilimumab, at or shortly before surgery. The sequence derives from an adult with non-small cell lung cancer. In this chain, TRBV21-1 is recombined with TRBJ2-5; the D call in the table, TRBD1, was not verified against the DNA. TRBV21-1 is termed a pseudogene. The CDR3 reads CASSQDRGKTQYF. The nucleotide sequence reads TGTGCCAGCAGCCAGGACAGGGGAAAGACCCAGTACTTC.